This T cell receptor beta chain was sequenced during a study of regulatory T cells in long-lasting Graves disease. Notes on the study in general: Sample size, which was small, may have reduced accuracy.

The authors built TCR beta libraries using iRepertoire HTBI primers and Arm-PCR of CDR3 regions. One entry per CDR3 protein, called by TCRdb with MiXCR from the multiplex PCR reads. The data contain approximately 500,000 distinct CDR3 sequences, roughly 21% of them singletons. This clonotype has only a few counts. The antigen is not known. The length of the CDR3 is 15 residues. With V trimmed by 4 bases and J by 1 base, 7 bases remained unmatched. CDR1 is SGHRS, CDR2 YFSETQ, per germline. Time point here: persistent/refractory GD, antithyroid drugs over 5 years with positive TRAb. Scientists built the TCR library using RNA that was extracted from PBMCs.

The chain is built from TRBV5-1 and TRBJ2-7; TRBD1 matches at 8 bases. The sample was peripheral blood mononuclear cells (PBMCs), taken when the disease was refractory, from a patient treated with antithyroid drugs. This TCR derives from a female donor with Graves disease. Written as DNA, the CDR3 is TGCGCCAGCAGCGGTGGACAGGGATTGTCCTACGAGCAGTACTTC. As protein: CASSGGQGLSYEQYF.